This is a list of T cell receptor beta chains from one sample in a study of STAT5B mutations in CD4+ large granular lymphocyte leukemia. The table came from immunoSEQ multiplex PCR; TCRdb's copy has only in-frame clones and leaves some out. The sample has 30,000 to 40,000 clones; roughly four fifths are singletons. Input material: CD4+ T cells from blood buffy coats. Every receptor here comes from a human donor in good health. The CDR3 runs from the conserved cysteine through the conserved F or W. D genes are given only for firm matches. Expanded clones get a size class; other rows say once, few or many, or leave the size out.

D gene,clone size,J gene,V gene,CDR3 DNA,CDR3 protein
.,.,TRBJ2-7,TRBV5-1,TGCGCCAGCAGCGATTATTACGAGCAGTACTTC,CASSDYYEQYF
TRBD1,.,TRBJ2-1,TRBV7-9,TGTGCCAGCAGCTTCCGGACAGGGGGCTCAAATGAGCAGTTCTTC,CASSFRTGGSNEQFF
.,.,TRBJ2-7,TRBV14,TGTGCCAGCAGCCCGACCCGAGGGGTTGGGCAGTACTTC,CASSPTRGVGQYF
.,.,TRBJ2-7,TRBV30,TGTGCCTGGAGTGTAGGCCGGAGGTTGGGGTCCGCCTACGAGCAGTACTTC,CAWSVGRRLGSAYEQYF
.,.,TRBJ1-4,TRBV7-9,TGTGCCAGCAGCTTAGCGCTAGGGTTGGAAAAACTGTTTTTT,CASSLALGLEKLFF
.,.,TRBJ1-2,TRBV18,TGTGCCAGCTCACCACCGAGCGACTATGGCTACACCTTC,CASSPPSDYGYTF
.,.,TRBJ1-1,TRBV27,TGTGCCAGCAGTTTTGGTGCTGCGTTGGGGTTCCCAAACACTGAAGCTTTCTTT,CASSFGAALGFPNTEAFF
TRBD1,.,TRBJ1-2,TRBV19,TGTGCCAGTAGTCCCTGGACAGGGGATTATGGCTACACCTTC,CASSPWTGDYGYTF
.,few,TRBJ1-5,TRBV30,TGTGCCTGGGGTACAGGCTACAATCAGCCCCAGCATTTT,CAWGTGYNQPQHF
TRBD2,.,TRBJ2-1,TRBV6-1,TGTGCCAGCAGTGGTCTAGCGGGAGTTCCTACCAATGAGCAGTTCTTC,CASSGLAGVPTNEQFF
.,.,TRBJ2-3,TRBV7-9,TGTGCCAGCAGAAATGGGCTAGCCACAGATACGCAGTATTTT,CASRNGLATDTQYF
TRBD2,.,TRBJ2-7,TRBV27,TGTGCCAGCGGTTTACGCGGGAGGGCCGACGAGCAGTACTTC,CASGLRGRADEQYF
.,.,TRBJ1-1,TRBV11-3,TGTGCCAGCAGCTTAAGGGTCACAAGCGAAGCTTTCTTT,CASSLRVTSEAFF
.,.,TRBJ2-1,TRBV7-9,TGTGCCAGCAGCCCGGGTCCTAACCGCAATGAGCAGTTCTTC,CASSPGPNRNEQFF
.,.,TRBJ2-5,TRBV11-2,TGTGCCAGCAGCGTAGGGAGGTCGGGGACCCAGTACTTC,CASSVGRSGTQYF
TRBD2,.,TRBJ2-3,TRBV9,TGTGCCAGCAGCGTCCAAACTAGCGCGGCAGATACGCAGTATTTT,CASSVQTSAADTQYF
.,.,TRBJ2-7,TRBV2,TGTGCCAGCAGTGAAGCGCTTCGACGGGGGCACGAGCAGTACTTC,CASSEALRRGHEQYF
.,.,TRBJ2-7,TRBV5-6,TGTGCCAGCAGCTTGCTGGGGATACGGGAGCAGTACTTC,CASSLLGIREQYF
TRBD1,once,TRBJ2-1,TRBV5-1,TGCGCCAGCAGCTCCGGAGGGACAGGGACGGGTGGTTTACGACACAATGAGCAGTTCTTC,CASSSGGTGTGGLRHNEQFF
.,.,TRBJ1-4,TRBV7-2,TGTGCCAGCAGCTCACGCGGGGGGTCCGGAGAACTGTTTTTT,CASSSRGGSGELFF
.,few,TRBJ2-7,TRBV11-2,TGTGCCAGCAGCTTAGCCGGGTTCCCCTATGAGGAGCAGTACTTC,CASSLAGFPYEEQYF
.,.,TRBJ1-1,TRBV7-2,TGTGCCAGCAGCGAGGTGGCTAACACTGAAGCTTTCTTT,CASSEVANTEAFF
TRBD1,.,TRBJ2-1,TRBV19,TGTGCCAGTAGTATTAGGGGACAGGGGCAATACAATGAGCAGTTCTTC,CASSIRGQGQYNEQFF
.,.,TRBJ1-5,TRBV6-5,TGTGCCAGCAGGCAGAACACAGGCTTCAATCAGCCCCAGCATTTT,CASRQNTGFNQPQHF
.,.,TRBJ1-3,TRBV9,TGTGCCAGCAGCGTAGCCCCGGCGGGGGACACCATATATTTT,CASSVAPAGDTIYF